This T cell receptor beta chain was sequenced in a study of T cell repertoires in cytomegalovirus infection. Study overall: A matching HLA type, together with CMV infection, was signaled by public TCR beta signatures.

This clonotype was seen ten or more times. Its antigen is currently unknown. Trimming took off 3 bases at V and 0 bases at J, with 7 bases between the two ends. This CDR3 region has 14 residues. Germline lookup yields CDR1 SGHTA and CDR2 FQGNSA. TCRdb independently ran MiXCR on the reads; one entry per CDR3 protein. The data show some 320,000 distinct CDR3 sequences, more than 8% seen once. Study-wide results and limits: The study found HLA-C-restricted CMV-specific TCR beta clonotypes dominating the ex vivo response. Using cumulative public TCR beta family frequency, the authors identified those who carried CMV together with the relevant HLA.

This TCR was recovered from a human donor in good health (CMV status not recorded). Some clones in this sample may be carry-over from other donors' samples. The sample taken for sequencing was PBMCs. V usage is TRBV7-2 and J usage is TRBJ2-3; no definite D call. CDR3 protein: CASSLSVSTDTQYF. The CDR3 DNA follows: TGTGCCAGCAGCTTGTCAGTCAGCACAGATACGCAGTATTTT. Variable domain in full (rest from reference TRBV7-2 and TRBJ2-3): GAGVSQSPSNKVTEKGKDVELRCDPISGHTALYWYRQSLGQGLEFLIYFQGNSAPDKSGLPSDRFSAERTGGSVSTLTIQRTQQEDSAVYLCASSLSVSTDTQYFGPGTRLTVL.